Each of the 18 T cell receptor beta chains below was sequenced from the same sample in a study of blood T cell repertoires in COVID-19. Generated by immunoSEQ multiplex PCR, the TCRdb table keeps only in-frame clones and is missing some. The sample shows roughly 380,000 clones, around 85% of them seen only once. Sequenced sample: peripheral blood. The receptors here all came from a woman aged 18-30 years with acute or convalescent COVID-19.

The chain combines TRBV10-2 with TRBJ2-4, with a weak D call TRBD1 (5 bases). The V gene lost 3 bases and the J gene lost 1 base, with 7 bases spanning the gap. CDR1 and CDR2 from the germline V gene are WSHSY and SAAADI. CDR3 size: 14 residues. The CDR3 sequence is CASSDAGAKNIQYF. CDR3 DNA: TGCGCCAGCAGTGACGCAGGGGCCAAAAACATTCAGTACTTC.

This sequence joins TRBV2 and TRBJ1-1, with TRBD1 as a possible D gene (5 bases). Germline V gene sequence: CDR1 SNHLY, CDR2 FYNNEI. CDR3 length: 14 amino acids. V was trimmed by 4 bases and J by 4 bases, leaving 13 bases between them. The CDR3 coding sequence is TGTGCCAGCAGTGGTTTCCGCGGGGGCACTGAAGCTTTCTTT. Its translation is CASSGFRGGTEAFF.

The CDR3 loop is CASSPGLAEGNEQFF. The DNA of the CDR3 is TGTGCCAGCAGCCCCGGACTAGCGGAGGGGAATGAGCAGTTCTTC. J is TRBJ2-1 and V is TRBV5-6; 10 bases are a match to TRBD2. The CDR3 sequence is 15 residues long. Germline V gene sequence: CDR1 SGHDT, CDR2 YYEEEE. J gave up 7 bases and V 4 bases, and 8 bases lay outside the gene matches.

This clone was recorded once. V and J are TRBV2 and TRBJ1-5; the match to TRBD1 covers 10 bases. Germline V gene lookup returns CDR1 SNHLY and CDR2 FYNNEI. The junction had 5 bases not matched to a gene; V was cut back by 6 bases and J by 6 bases. The CDR3 contains 14 residues. CDR3 protein: CASRDRGNGQPQHF. The DNA of the CDR3 is TGTGCCAGCAGGGACAGGGGGAACGGTCAGCCCCAGCATTTT.

This chain connects TRBV4-2 to TRBJ2-2; 10 positions agree with TRBD2. The V gene's germline CDR1 is LGHNA and CDR2 YNFKEQ. This CDR3 has 18 amino acids. Trimming cost V 0 bases and J 5 bases; bases outside gene matches: 9. CDR3 sequence: CASSQETSGVIITGELFF. CDR3 DNA sequence: TGTGCCAGCAGCCAAGAAACTAGCGGGGTCATTATTACCGGGGAGCTGTTTTTT.

The chain is built from TRBV12-2 and TRBJ2-3; the DNA was not used to check the table's D call, TRBD2. TRBV12-2 is labeled a pseudogene. CDR3 length: 17 amino acids. The CDR3 loop is CASPYPSREDSTDTQYF. The DNA for the CDR3 is TGTGCAAGTCCATATCCCTCACGGGAGGATAGCACAGATACGCAGTATTTT.

V is TRBV29-1 and J is TRBJ1-1; D may be TRBD1 (5 bases). The V and J ends lost 8 bases and 8 bases respectively, with 15 bases between them. Germline V lookup: CDR1 SQVTM, CDR2 ANQGSEA. The length of the CDR3 is 11 residues. The CDR3 loop reads CSTKEGPEAFF. Written as DNA, the CDR3 is TGCAGCACCAAGGAGGGGCCAGAAGCTTTCTTT. Variable domain in full (rest from reference TRBV29-1 and TRBJ1-1): SAVISQKPSRDICQRGTSLTIQCQVDSQVTMMFWYRQQPGQSLTLIATANQGSEATYESGFVIDKFPISRPNLTFSTLTVSNMSPEDSSIYLCSTKEGPEAFFGQGTRLTVV.

The chain couples TRBV30 to TRBJ1-5, with D possibly being TRBD1 (5 bases). The CDR3 spans 12 residues. Trimming removed 4 bases at V and 6 bases at J, with 10 bases between. Germline CDR1 GTSNPN, CDR2 SVGIG (reference sequence). The CDR3 region is CAWNGGSQPQHF. Written as DNA, the CDR3 is TGTGCCTGGAACGGGGGATCTCAGCCCCAGCATTTT.

This chain uses TRBV24-1 with TRBJ1-1; D unresolved. Germline CDR1 is KGHDR and CDR2 is SFDVKD. CDR3 length equals 15 residues. Trimming took 4 bases from V and 4 from J, leaving 15 bases between them. In DNA form, the CDR3 reads TGTGCCACCAGTGACACATTCAGGCCCCTCACTGAAGCTTTCTTT. Its protein product is CATSDTFRPLTEAFF.

This clone was counted only a few times. The chain joins TRBV7-3 to TRBJ2-1; 7 bases are a match to TRBD2. J was trimmed by 2 bases and V by 5 bases; bases with no gene match: 9. CDR3 size: 16 residues. Germline CDR1 reads SGHTA; CDR2 reads FQGTGA. This CDR3 reads CASSPGPSGPYNEQFF. The DNA of the CDR3 is TGTGCCAGCAGCCCAGGGCCTAGCGGACCCTACAATGAGCAGTTCTTC. Full variable domain (rest looked up from reference TRBV7-3 and TRBJ2-1): GAGVSQTPSNKVTEKGKYVELRCDPISGHTALYWYRQSLGQGPEFLIYFQGTGAADDSGLPNDRFFAVRPEGSVSTLKIQRTERGDSAVYLCASSPGPSGPYNEQFFGPGTRLTVL.

The CDR3 here is CASSERGGGAADTQYF. CDR3 sequence (DNA): TGTGCCAGCAGTGAACGGGGCGGGGGGGCTGCAGATACGCAGTATTTT. The chain is built from TRBV6-1 and TRBJ2-3; 9 bases are a match to TRBD2. Germline V lookup: CDR1 MNHNS, CDR2 SASEGT. CDR3 size: 16 residues. Unmatched junction bases numbered 7, after V lost 2 bases and J lost 4 bases.

The V and J genes are TRBV11-2 and TRBJ2-7; 9 bases line up with TRBD2. Losses at the gene ends were 2 bases for V and 7 bases for J; bases not matched to a gene: 6. The V gene's germline CDR1 is SGHAT and CDR2 FQNNGV. The CDR3 sequence is 14 residues long. The CDR3 coding sequence is TGTGCCAGCAGCTTACGGCGGGAGGGTGGGGAGCAGTACTTC. Its protein is CASSLRREGGEQYF. Drawing the rest from reference TRBV11-2 and TRBJ2-7, the complete variable domain is EAGVAQSPRYKIIEKRQSVAFWCNPISGHATLYWYQQILGQGPKLLIQFQNNGVVDDSQLPKDRFSAERLKGVDSTLKIQPAKLEDSAVYLCASSLRREGGEQYFGPGTRLTVT.

This rearrangement joins TRBV2 to TRBJ1-5; D call uncertain. V lost 3 bases, J lost 6 bases, and 12 bases lay in between. CDR1 and CDR2 from the germline V gene are SNHLY and FYNNEI. The CDR3 contains 14 residues. The DNA of the CDR3 is TGTGCCAGCAGTGACTTCCTTGGAGGTCAGCCCCAGCATTTT. Its translation: CASSDFLGGQPQHF.

The rearrangement links TRBV28 to TRBJ1-2, with D possibly TRBD1 on 5 matching bases. CDR1 and CDR2 (germline): MDHEN, SYDVKM. There are 13 residues in the CDR3. Trimming removed 6 bases at V and 8 bases at J, with 16 bases between. The CDR3 bases are TGTGCCAGCAGACTCTTGGCAGGGTACGGCTACACCTTC. Residues: CASRLLAGYGYTF.

The J gene is TRBJ1-5, the V gene TRBV5-6; the match to TRBD1 covers 10 bases. Germline assignment: CDR1 SGHDT and CDR2 YYEEEE. V was pared by 3 bases and J by 5 bases, with 2 bases of the junction left unmatched. The CDR3 is 14 amino acids. The CDR3 reads CASSWGTGDQPQHF. In nucleotides, the CDR3 is TGTGCCAGCAGCTGGGGGACAGGGGATCAGCCCCAGCATTTT. Looking up the rest from reference TRBV5-6 and TRBJ1-5 gives the full variable domain: DAGVTQSPTHLIKTRGQQVTLRCSPKSGHDTVSWYQQALGQGPQFIFQYYEEEERQRGNFPDRFSGHQFPNYSSELNVNALLLGDSALYLCASSWGTGDQPQHFGDGTRLSIL.

V gene TRBV2 combines with J gene TRBJ2-2; D uncertain. Trimming left V 6 bases short and J 3 bases short, with 14 bases between. Germline-derived CDR1 and CDR2 are SNHLY and FYNNEI. CDR3 length: 15 amino acids. Here the CDR3 DNA reads TGTGCCAGCAGAGATACCGGGTCGTACACCGGGGAGCTGTTTTTT. This sequence encodes CASRDTGSYTGELFF.

The CDR3, as DNA: TGTGCCAGCAGCTTACCCTTGGGGCAGGGGATAGGTGAGCAGTTCTTC. Its protein product is CASSLPLGQGIGEQFF. J is TRBJ2-1 and V is TRBV13, with TRBD1 as a possible D gene (6 bases). With 2 bases removed from V and 9 bases from J, the gap between germline ends came to 20 bases. The CDR3 spans 16 residues. Per the germline V gene, CDR1 is PRHDT and CDR2 is FYEKMQ (reference sequence).

V usage is TRBV7-9 and J usage is TRBJ1-1, with 8 bases that match TRBD1. This CDR3 region has 15 residues. V lost 5 bases and J lost 3; bases outside the gene matches: 8. Germline values: CDR1 SEHNR, CDR2 FQNEAQ (reference sequence). This CDR3 reads CASSTGQGGDTEAFF. The DNA of the CDR3 is TGTGCCAGCAGCACCGGACAGGGCGGGGACACTGAAGCTTTCTTT.